The clone carrying this T cell receptor beta chain turned up a few times. The data were obtained in a study of Graves' ophthalmopathy and Graves' hyperthyroidism. Thyroid ultrasound, orbital computed tomography, TRAb, serum thyroxine and clinical symptoms formed the basis of diagnosis. Using RNA transcripts, the TCR beta CDR3 regions were amplified. An opening RT-PCR round employed HTBI primers and preceded a second-round multiplex PCR. TCRdb re-called the multiplex PCR reads with MiXCR, one entry per CDR3 protein. This sample yields roughly 480,000 distinct CDR3 sequences, of which 14% are seen a single time; 8% to 10% belongs to the top ten. Germline CDR1 and CDR2: KGHSH and LQKENI. Trimming stripped 0 bases from V and 4 bases from J, with 9 bases between. The CDR3 sequence is 15 residues long.

The sequencing sample was made of blood. This chain connects TRBV18 to TRBJ2-2; D unresolved. The TCR was taken from a woman aged 25 to 39 with Graves' ophthalmopathy. The CDR3 sequence is CASSPPSRSTGELFF. In DNA, the CDR3 is TGTGCCAGCTCACCACCTAGCAGAAGCACCGGGGAGCTGTTTTTT.